A selection of T cell receptor beta chains follows, all from one sample in a study of metastatic and nonmetastatic thyroid tumors. TCRdb reanalyzed the PCR reads via MiXCR. The sample yields roughly 6,500 clones, about 30% seen once. Sequenced sample: adjacent normal tissue. The receptors were gathered from a male donor with papillary thyroid cancer or a benign thyroid nodule (not recorded which). Some clones in this sample may be carry-over from other donors' samples. CDR3s include the opening cysteine and the closing phenylalanine or tryptophan. A D gene is named only where the DNA matches it firmly. Clone size is not always given. Where it is, it says once, few, many or a class for expanded clones.

>.|TRBJ2-7|TRBV7-8|.
TGTGCCAGCAGCTTTACTAGAGAATCCTACGAGCAGTACTTC
CASSFTRESYEQYF
>TRBD1|TRBJ2-7|TRBV20-1|.
TGCAGTGCTCCTACCGACAGGGGGTTCTCCTACGAGCAGTACTTC
CSAPTDRGFSYEQYF
>TRBD2|TRBJ2-3|TRBV28|few
TGTGCCAGCAGTCCGCGGGGGGGAGGCACAGATACGCAGTATTTT
CASSPRGGGTDTQYF
>.|TRBJ1-5|TRBV2|.
TGTGCCAGCAGTCATACCCCCCTGGGACAAGCATATAGCAATCAGCCCCAGCATTTT
CASSHTPLGQAYSNQPQHF
>TRBD2|TRBJ2-1|TRBV6-6|few
TGTGCCAGCAGTTACAGGGTAGAGGGAGGGCCGGGAAGGAATGAGAAGTTCTTC
CASSYRVEGGPGRNEKFF
>.|TRBJ1-1|TRBV19|.
TGTGCCAGTAGTATCAGAATTATATCGAACACTGAAGCTTTCTTT
CASSIRIISNTEAFF
>TRBD1|TRBJ2-7|TRBV30|.
TGTGCCTTTCGCAGGGGGTCGTCCGAGCAGTACTTC
CAFRRGSSEQYF
>.|TRBJ2-1|TRBV28|few
TGTGCCAGCAGTCCCCGTTCGGGATGGAATGAGCAGTTCTTC
CASSPRSGWNEQFF
>.|TRBJ2-5|TRBV11-1|.
TGTGCCAGCAGCACCTACAGACAGCCTCAAGAGACCCAGTACTTC
CASSTYRQPQETQYF
>TRBD1|TRBJ2-1|TRBV29-1|.
TGCAGCGTCCGACAGGGGGGGAATGAGCAGTTCTTC
CSVRQGGNEQFF
>TRBD2|TRBJ2-2|TRBV6-2/TRBV6-3|few
TGTGCCAGCAGTTCTATTGGGACTAGCGGATTCGAGGACACCGGGGAGCTGTTTTTT
CASSSIGTSGFEDTGELFF
>.|TRBJ1-6|TRBV18|.
TGTGCCAGCTCACCGGCCAGCGGAAATTCACCCCTCCACTTT
CASSPASGNSPLHF
>TRBD2|TRBJ2-3|TRBV6-1|.
TGTGCCAGCATGGCGGGAGGGCCGGTAGATACGCAGTATTTT
CASMAGGPVDTQYF
>.|TRBJ2-7|TRBV4-2|.
TGTGCCAGCAGCCTCCAACTGTCTTCCTACGAGCAGTACTTC
CASSLQLSSYEQYF
>.|TRBJ1-5|TRBV28|.
TGTGCCAGCAGTTTAGGAGGACTGTCTGGTCAGCCCCAGCATTTT
CASSLGGLSGQPQHF
>.|TRBJ1-2|TRBV6-1|.
TGTGCCAGCAGTGAAGAGGCAGGCAACTATGGCTACACCTTC
CASSEEAGNYGYTF
>TRBD2|TRBJ2-5|TRBV6-1|few
TGTGCCAGCAGCGTAGCCGGACTAGCGGGGGAGCAGGGGGCCCAGTACTTC
CASSVAGLAGEQGAQYF
>TRBD2|TRBJ2-7|TRBV6-5|.
TGTGCCAGCAGTTATCGGACTAGCGGGAAATTAAACTACGAGCAGTACTTC
CASSYRTSGKLNYEQYF
>.|TRBJ1-5|TRBV6-1|.
TGTGCCAGCAGTACGTCCCCGACAGGCGCTCAGCCCCAGCATTTT
CASSTSPTGAQPQHF
>.|TRBJ2-1|TRBV6-2/TRBV6-3|many
TGTGCCAGCAGTTACGGTATGTGGGGACTTGCTTACAATGAGCAGTTCTTC
CASSYGMWGLAYNEQFF
>.|TRBJ1-2|TRBV12-3/TRBV12-4|few
TGTGCCAGCAGTTTGAGGCAGGGCGGCGCTAACTATGGCTACACCTTC
CASSLRQGGANYGYTF
>.|TRBJ2-1|TRBV29-1|.
TGCAGCGTTGAAGGCTCTATAGGGGTACGCTCCTACAATGAGCAGTTCTTC
CSVEGSIGVRSYNEQFF
>.|TRBJ1-1|TRBV6-1|.
TGTGCCAGCAGTCCCGAGGGGACAATGAACACTGAAGCTTTCTTT
CASSPEGTMNTEAFF
>.|TRBJ1-2|TRBV25-1|few
TGTGCCAGCAGTTACCGGGGGGATGGCTACACCTTC
CASSYRGDGYTF
>.|TRBJ2-3|TRBV11-3|.
TGTGCCAGCAGAGGGAGAGGGGTCACAGATACGCAGTATTTT
CASRGRGVTDTQYF
>.|TRBJ2-7|TRBV2|few
TGTGCCAGCAATTCAGACCGGGACTCGTACGAGCAGTACTTC
CASNSDRDSYEQYF
>TRBD1|TRBJ1-1|TRBV4-2|medium-sized
TGTGCCAGCAGCCAAGAGGGGGACAGGGGAGGGAGTGAAGCTTTCTTT
CASSQEGDRGGSEAFF
>.|TRBJ1-3|TRBV18|few
TGTGCCAGCTCACCCGGAAACAACGGAAACACCATATATTTT
CASSPGNNGNTIYF